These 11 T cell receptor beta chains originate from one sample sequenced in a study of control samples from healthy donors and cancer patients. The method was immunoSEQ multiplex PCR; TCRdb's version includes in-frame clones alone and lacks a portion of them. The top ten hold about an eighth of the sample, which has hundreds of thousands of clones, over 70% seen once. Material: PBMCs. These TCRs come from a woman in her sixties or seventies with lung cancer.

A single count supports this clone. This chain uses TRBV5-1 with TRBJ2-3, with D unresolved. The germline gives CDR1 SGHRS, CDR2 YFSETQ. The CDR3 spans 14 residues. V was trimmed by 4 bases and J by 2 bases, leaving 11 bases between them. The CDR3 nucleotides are TGCGCCAGCAGCCTTGGTAATCCCACAGATACGCAGTATTTT. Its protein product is CASSLGNPTDTQYF. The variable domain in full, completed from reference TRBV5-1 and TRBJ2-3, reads KAGVTQTPRYLIKTRGQQVTLSCSPISGHRSVSWYQQTPGQGLQFLFEYFSETQRNKGNFPGRFSGRQFSNSRSEMNVSTLELGDSALYLCASSLGNPTDTQYFGPGTRLTVL.

This CDR3 reads CASSPSGLSYNEQFF. CDR3 sequence (DNA): TGCGCCAGCAGCCCCTCAGGGCTCTCCTACAATGAGCAGTTCTTC. The gene calls are TRBV5-1 and TRBJ2-1; possible D gene TRBD1, 5 bases. This CDR3 comprises 15 residues. The V and J ends lost 4 bases and 0 bases respectively, with 11 bases between them. Germline V CDR1 and CDR2: SGHRS, YFSETQ.

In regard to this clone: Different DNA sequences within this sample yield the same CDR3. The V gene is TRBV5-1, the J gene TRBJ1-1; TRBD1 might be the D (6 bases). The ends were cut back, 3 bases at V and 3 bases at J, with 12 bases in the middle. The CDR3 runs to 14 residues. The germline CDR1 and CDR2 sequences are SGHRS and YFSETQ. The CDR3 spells CASSSQGGDTEAFF. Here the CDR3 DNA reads TGCGCCAGCAGCTCACAGGGAGGGGACACTGAAGCTTTCTTT. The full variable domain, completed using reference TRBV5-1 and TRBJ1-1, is KAGVTQTPRYLIKTRGQQVTLSCSPISGHRSVSWYQQTPGQGLQFLFEYFSETQRNKGNFPGRFSGRQFSNSRSEMNVSTLELGDSALYLCASSSQGGDTEAFFGQGTRLTVV.

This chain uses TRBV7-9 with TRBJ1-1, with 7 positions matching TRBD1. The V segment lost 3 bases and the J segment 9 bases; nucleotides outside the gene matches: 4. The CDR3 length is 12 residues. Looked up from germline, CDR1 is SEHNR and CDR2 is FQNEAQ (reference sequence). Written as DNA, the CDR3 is TGTGCCAGCAGCTTTACGACAGGGCAAGCTTTCTTT. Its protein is CASSFTTGQAFF.

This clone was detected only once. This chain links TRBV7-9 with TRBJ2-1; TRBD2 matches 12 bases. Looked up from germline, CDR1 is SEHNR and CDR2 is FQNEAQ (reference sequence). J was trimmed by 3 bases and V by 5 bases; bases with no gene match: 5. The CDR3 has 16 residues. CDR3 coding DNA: TGTGCCAGCAGCCTTGGACTAGCGGGGAGCTACAATGAGCAGTTCTTC. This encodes CASSLGLAGSYNEQFF.

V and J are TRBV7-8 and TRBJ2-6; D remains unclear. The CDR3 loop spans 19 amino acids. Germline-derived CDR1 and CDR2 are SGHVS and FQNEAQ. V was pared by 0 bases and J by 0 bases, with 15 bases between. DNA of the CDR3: TGTGCCAGCAGCTTAGCGCTCACGTTCTCGACCTCTGGGGCCAACGTCCTGACTTTC. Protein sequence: CASSLALTFSTSGANVLTF.

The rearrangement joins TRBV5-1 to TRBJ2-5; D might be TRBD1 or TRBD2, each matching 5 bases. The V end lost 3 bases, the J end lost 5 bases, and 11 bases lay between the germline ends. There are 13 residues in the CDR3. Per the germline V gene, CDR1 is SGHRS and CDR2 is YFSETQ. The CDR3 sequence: CASSSRDRETQYF. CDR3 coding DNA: TGCGCCAGCAGCTCAAGGGACCGTGAGACCCAGTACTTC. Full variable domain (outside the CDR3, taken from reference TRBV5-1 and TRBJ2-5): KAGVTQTPRYLIKTRGQQVTLSCSPISGHRSVSWYQQTPGQGLQFLFEYFSETQRNKGNFPGRFSGRQFSNSRSEMNVSTLELGDSALYLCASSSRDRETQYFGPGTRLLVL.

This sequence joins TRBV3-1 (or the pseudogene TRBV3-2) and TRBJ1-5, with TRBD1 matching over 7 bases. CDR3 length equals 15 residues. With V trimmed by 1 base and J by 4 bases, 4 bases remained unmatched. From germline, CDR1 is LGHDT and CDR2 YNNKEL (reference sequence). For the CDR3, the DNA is TGTGCCAGCAGCCAAGGGGACAGCCGAAATCAGCCCCAGCATTTT. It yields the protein CASSQGDSRNQPQHF.

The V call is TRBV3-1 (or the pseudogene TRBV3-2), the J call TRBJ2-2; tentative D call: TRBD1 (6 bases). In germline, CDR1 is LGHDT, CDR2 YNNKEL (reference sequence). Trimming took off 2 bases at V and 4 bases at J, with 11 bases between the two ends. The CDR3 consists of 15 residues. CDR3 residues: CASSQTTGSTGELFF. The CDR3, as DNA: TGTGCCAGCAGCCAAACAACAGGGAGCACCGGGGAGCTGTTTTTT.

The CDR3 loop reads CASSDGRGWQTQYF. DNA of the CDR3: TGTGCCAGCAGTGATGGAAGGGGGTGGCAGACCCAGTACTTC. The chain is built from TRBV2 and TRBJ2-5; tentative D call: TRBD1 (6 bases). The CDR3 covers 14 residues. V dropped 3 bases and J dropped 6 bases, with 14 bases sitting between them. From germline, CDR1 is SNHLY and CDR2 FYNNEI.

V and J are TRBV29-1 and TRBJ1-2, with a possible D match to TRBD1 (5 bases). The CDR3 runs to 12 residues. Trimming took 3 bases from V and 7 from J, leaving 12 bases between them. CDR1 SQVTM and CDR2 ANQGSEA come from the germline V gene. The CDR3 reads CSVDLQVSGYTF. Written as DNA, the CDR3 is TGCAGCGTTGATCTACAGGTCTCTGGCTACACCTTC.